This T cell receptor beta chain emerged from a study of beta chain features in type 1 diabetes. The authors reverse transcribed all of the isolated RNA, so sequencing captured expressed TCRB transcripts. Several million reads were obtained on average from naive, central memory and regulatory T cell samples. Sequenced by immunoSEQ multiplex PCR; TCRdb stores in-frame clones only, minus some. The data show 350,000 or so clones, 15% to 20% seen once. As concerns this clone: Its antigen is currently unknown.

Stem cell-like memory, regulatory, central memory and naive CD4+ cells were sorted via CD45RO/CCR7/CD25/CD127/CD95/CD27. Germline V lookup: CDR1 SGHTA, CDR2 FQGTGA. The V end was cut by 5 bases, the J end by 9 bases, with 17 bases between. CDR3 length: 14 residues. Findings and caveats of the study: Patients with Type 1 diabetes showed moderately but significantly shorter TCRB CDR3s in all four CD4+ subsets. There was a possibility that cDNA sequencing over-represented cells with high TCR expression.

This chain connects TRBV7-3 to TRBJ2-1; D is perhaps TRBD1 (7 bases). The receptor was isolated from a woman aged 18-35 years in good health. Material for sequencing was naive CD4+ T cells from blood. The DNA of the CDR3 is TGTGCCAGCAGCCCAGGGGGGTCCCGCGGTGAGCAGTTCTTC. This encodes CASSPGGSRGEQFF.